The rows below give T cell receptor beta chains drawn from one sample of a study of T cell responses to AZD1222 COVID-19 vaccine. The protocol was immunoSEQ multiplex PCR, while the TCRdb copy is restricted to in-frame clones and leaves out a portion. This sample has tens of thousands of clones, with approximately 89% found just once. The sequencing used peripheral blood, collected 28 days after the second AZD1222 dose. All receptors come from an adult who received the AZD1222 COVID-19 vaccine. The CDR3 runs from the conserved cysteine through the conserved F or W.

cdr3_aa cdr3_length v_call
CASRRPTNTEAFF 13 TRBV28
CASSVLARASTDTQYF 16 TRBV6-4
CSVTLGGWGNQPQHF 15 TRBV29-1
CASSQEATDRAQETQYF 17 TRBV4-2
CASKPAGGGANSPLHF 16 TRBV28
CATDPGTPETQYF 13 TRBV19
CASSLNSGKGTDTQYF 16 TRBV5-1
CASSLSDFPHEQFF 14 TRBV11-3
CASSLEGGAYEQYF 14 TRBV5-4
CAWSLKLNTEAFF 13 TRBV30
CASSHSADLPPLHF 14 TRBV11-1
CASKTGVGELFF 12 TRBV28
CASRPYGSPYGYTF 14 TRBV5-1
CASSVGLLQETQYF 14 TRBV2
CASSAPGGVFTEAFF 15 TRBV19
CASSSLQGRNTEAFF 15 TRBV13
CASSFPTGGGEKLFF 15 TRBV7-2
CASSSRTGGVGEQFF 15 TRBV7-3
CASSTFRDRVKGDQPQHF 18 TRBV6-2/TRBV6-3
CASSYSGQGADQPQHF 16 TRBV6-6
CASSYSTLADTQYF 14 TRBV6-5
CASSLYASGNTIYF 14 TRBV5-6
CASSQFLAGGETQYF 15 TRBV4-3
CASSLAGNTEAFF 13 TRBV19
CASISGAHAGELFF 14 TRBV19
CATRAEEGGAWFTGELFF 18 TRBV15
CSASGGRGSAFF 12 TRBV20-1
CASSTLQGAKYF 12 TRBV12-3/TRBV12-4
CATSDSDSYEQYF 13 TRBV24-1
CASARGNRGPESTDTQYF 18 TRBV23-1
CASSPRRDAPDTQYF 15 TRBV9
CASSAGHANTEAFF 14 TRBV14